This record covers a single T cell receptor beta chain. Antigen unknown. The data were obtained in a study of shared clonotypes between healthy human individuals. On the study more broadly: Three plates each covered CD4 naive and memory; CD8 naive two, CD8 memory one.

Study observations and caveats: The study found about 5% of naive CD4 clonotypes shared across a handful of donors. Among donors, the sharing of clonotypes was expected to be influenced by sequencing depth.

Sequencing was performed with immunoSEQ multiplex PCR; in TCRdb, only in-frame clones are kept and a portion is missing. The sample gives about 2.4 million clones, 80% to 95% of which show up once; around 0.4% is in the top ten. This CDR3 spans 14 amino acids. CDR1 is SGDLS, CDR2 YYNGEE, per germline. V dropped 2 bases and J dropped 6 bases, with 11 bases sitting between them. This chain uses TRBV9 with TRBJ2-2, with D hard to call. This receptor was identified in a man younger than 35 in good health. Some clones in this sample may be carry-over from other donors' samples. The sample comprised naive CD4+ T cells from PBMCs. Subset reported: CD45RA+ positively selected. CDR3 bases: TGTGCCAGCAGCGTGATCTCTGGGGCCGGGGAGCTGTTTTTT. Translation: CASSVISGAGELFF.